Included here is one TCR beta chain sequence, with context. Germline V gene data show CDR1 as MGHRA and CDR2 as YSYEKL. The CDR3 runs 15 residues. V gave up 1 base and J gave up 15 bases, with 22 bases separating them. Study processing details: By means of reference gene primer amplification, nucleated cell counts were estimated. The assay was immunoSEQ multiplex PCR, and TCRdb's table has in-frame clones only and misses some. V and J calls and clone size are copied from that table; D and trimming were computed from the DNA. Of 150,000 to 200,000 clones listed, around nine tenths are singletons. This sample was included in a study of blood T cell repertoires in COVID-19. Study details: Both acute and convalescent COVID-19 samples were obtained from the United States, Italy and Spain.

J is TRBJ2-1 and V is TRBV4-1, with D maybe TRBD2 (6 bases). The sequenced sample consisted of peripheral blood. The TCR comes from a man aged 65-85 years with active or convalescent COVID-19. CDR3 amino acids: CASSQVGSLRGALFF. The DNA for the CDR3 is TGCGCCAGCAGCCAAGTTGGGTCCCTGCGCGGGGCCTTGTTCTTC.